A single T cell receptor (beta chain) is shown here with its context. Its antigen is currently unknown. These data originate in a study of T-cell memory formation after mild COVID-19. Across the study: Among the donors, TCR clusters were largely specific to each donor. The study's findings and limits: The main location of contracting CD4+ clones was CM and EM, and that of contracting CD8+ clones was EMRA. That cross-reactive memory joined was suggested by some responding clones appearing in pre-infection memory.

The 5'RACE method, run with constant-segment primers, produced TCR alpha and TCR beta cDNA libraries (carrying sample barcodes and UMIs). From the 5' RACE reads, TCRdb called clonotypes with MiXCR, one entry per CDR3 protein. Of hundreds of thousands of distinct CDR3 sequences in the sample, less than 25% were seen once. This CDR3 has 15 residues. Germline trimming cut 0 bases from V and 6 bases from J; bases unmatched to any gene: 4. From germline, CDR1 is LGHDT and CDR2 YNNKEL (reference sequence). This sequence originates from an adult woman who had mild COVID-19 (a few samples of this study predate the infection). Cell type and time point are not known. Sequenced input: PBMCs or a T cell subset sorted from them (not recorded which). The V gene is TRBV3-1, the J gene TRBJ2-3; 9 bases fit TRBD2. The CDR3 sequence is CASSQDSGGMDTQYF. For the CDR3, the DNA is TGTGCCAGCAGCCAAGACAGCGGGGGGATGGATACGCAGTATTTT.